This record covers a single TCR beta chain. Antigen unknown. Random hexamers primed reverse transcription of about 0.5 to 1 ug RNA. Across 54 Vbeta and 13 Jbeta, TCR beta CDR3 was amplified with immunoSEQ multiplex PCR. TCRdb analysed the immunoSEQ multiplex PCR reads with MiXCR anew, one entry per CDR3 protein. The data contain approximately 160,000 distinct CDR3 sequences, about 91% of them seen just once; the ten biggest clones take up around 0.08%. The CDR3 consists of 13 residues. Germline assignment: CDR1 SQVTM and CDR2 ANQGSEA. V shed 3 bases and J shed 8 bases, with 16 bases lying between them. CD8+ and CD4+ T cells circulating in blood were sequenced for TCR beta. It was healthy donors who served as the controls, matched for age and sex. This sample was taken from a study of CD8 T cells in Susac syndrome. Whole-study findings and limits: The study's TCR sequencing and HLA analysis covered a relatively small number of individuals, and the study acknowledged this.

The sequence came from a human donor in good health. The rearrangement links TRBV29-1 to TRBJ1-2, with a possible D match to TRBD1 (6 bases). Sequenced sample: CD4+ T cells from PBMCs. The CDR3 is CSVDIGQGLGYTF. CDR3 in DNA: TGCAGCGTTGATATCGGGCAGGGGTTAGGCTACACCTTC.